This T cell receptor (beta chain) was recovered during a study of blood T cell repertoires in COVID-19. Study at large: Samples representing acute and convalescent COVID-19 were sourced from the United States, Italy and Spain. Sources were T cells, B-cell-depleted T cells, or PBMCs; the material itself was cDNA or gDNA.

Original handling: Reference gene primer amplification yielded estimated nucleated cell counts. Only in-frame clones appear in the TCRdb table, and some are missing; sequencing was by immunoSEQ multiplex PCR. Clone size and V and J calls were adopted from that table, with D and trimming inferred from the DNA. The sample holds about 170,000 clones, roughly 80% seen once. Germline V CDR1 and CDR2: WSHSY, SAAADI. Trimming cost V 4 bases and J 6 bases, with 10 bases left between them. The CDR3 extends over 13 amino acids. The TCR comes from a man aged 55 to 69 with acute or convalescent COVID-19. The chain combines TRBV10-2 with TRBJ1-5; possibly TRBD1 for D (6 bases). Specimen: peripheral blood. The chain's CDR3 is CASSVQGRQPQHF. As DNA, the CDR3 is TGCGCCAGCAGTGTACAGGGTCGTCAGCCCCAGCATTTT.